This TCR beta chain was obtained from a study of blood T cell repertoires in COVID-19. Looking at the study overall: T cells, B-cell-depleted T cells, or PBMCs provided the cDNA or gDNA that served as material.

Participant age was roughly 18 to 100 years, and participants resided in roughly 25 US areas. The protocol was immunoSEQ multiplex PCR, while the TCRdb copy is restricted to in-frame clones and leaves out a portion. The sample records 250,000 to 300,000 clones, approximately 88% being singletons. The sequenced sample was PBMCs or T cells enriched from blood (not recorded which). The sequence derives from a woman aged 40 to 50 who had recovered from COVID-19.

CDR3 sequence reads: CASSPHGQGATGYTF. The CDR3 DNA reads TGTGCCAGCAGTCCCCACGGACAGGGGGCGACCGGCTACACCTTC. The chain links TRBV25-1 to TRBJ1-2, with 11 bases identical to TRBD1. Germline lookup yields CDR1 MGHDK and CDR2 SYGVNS. Trimming at V came to 5 bases and at J to 8 bases, leaving 10 bases not matched to a gene. The CDR3 loop spans 15 amino acids.